These 22 T cell receptor beta chains came from one sample sequenced in a study of cytomegalovirus exposure and HLA in healthy donors. The primer mix had 60 Vbeta and 13 Jbeta primers. Method: immunoSEQ multiplex PCR; TCRdb's copy keeps in-frame clones and lacks some. The top ten hold 3% to 4.5% of the sample, which has approximately 100,000 clones, 50% to 70% seen once. Material for sequencing was PBMCs. These receptors all stem from a man aged 30-40 years in good health and CMV-seropositive.

This chain uses TRBV11-3 with TRBJ2-7; 7 positions match TRBD1. The CDR3 runs 14 residues. V shed 5 bases and J 2 bases; nucleotides not matched to a gene: 6. Germline-derived CDR1 and CDR2 are SGHNT and YENEEA. The chain's CDR3 is CASSRTGMAYEQYF. The CDR3, as DNA: TGTGCCAGCAGCCGGACAGGCATGGCCTACGAGCAGTACTTC.

The CDR3 nucleotides read TGTGCCAGCAGCTTAGCTTTAAAAGAGACCCAGTACTTC. This gives the protein CASSLALKETQYF. J is TRBJ2-5 and V is TRBV7-9; D unresolved. From germline, CDR1 is SEHNR and CDR2 FQNEAQ (reference sequence). Trimming pared 0 bases from V and 3 bases from J, leaving 5 bases between. The CDR3 totals 13 residues.

The chain uses TRBV15 and TRBJ2-5, with 11 bases matching TRBD2. The CDR3 loop spans 15 amino acids. The germline gives CDR1 LNHNV, CDR2 YYDKDF (reference sequence). Germline trimming cut 1 base from V and 3 bases from J; bases unmatched to any gene: 1. In DNA form, the CDR3 reads TGTGCCACCAGCAGAGGGGGACTAGCGGAAGAGACCCAGTACTTC. Its protein is CATSRGGLAEETQYF.

The chain carries TRBV29-1 and TRBJ2-7; the match to TRBD2 covers 13 bases. V was clipped by 5 bases and J by 3 bases; unmatched bases: 7. Germline assignment: CDR1 SQVTM and CDR2 ANQGSEA. This CDR3 has 15 residues. CDR3 coding DNA: TGCAGCGTTCGTGGGACTAGCGGGGATTACTACGAGCAGTACTTC. Translated, it gives CSVRGTSGDYYEQYF.

Only a few counts were recorded for this clone. This chain's CDR3 is CASAKDGGGYTF. CDR3 sequence (DNA): TGTGCCAGCGCAAAGGATGGGGGGGGCTACACCTTC. The chain is built from TRBV6-1 and TRBJ1-2; D is perhaps TRBD1 (5 bases). V lost 8 bases and J 8 bases, leaving 15 bases between the germline ends. CDR3 length equals 12 residues. Looked up from germline, CDR1 is MNHNS and CDR2 is SASEGT.

V usage is TRBV2 and J usage is TRBJ1-2; D remains ambiguous. V lost 8 bases and J lost 4, with 17 bases in between. Germline loops: CDR1 SNHLY, CDR2 FYNNEI. This CDR3 contains 14 residues. CDR3 residues: CASGSQGPSYGYTF. The CDR3 coding sequence is TGTGCCAGCGGGAGTCAAGGGCCGTCCTATGGCTACACCTTC.

This clone occurred a few times. This sequence joins TRBV25-1 and TRBJ1-2; D remains unclear. CDR3 size: 15 residues. The germline gives CDR1 MGHDK, CDR2 SYGVNS. Trimming pared 7 bases from V and 0 bases from J, leaving 15 bases between. The DNA for the CDR3 is TGTGCCAGCATAGGAACTTACGGGACTAACTATGGCTACACCTTC. Translating it yields CASIGTYGTNYGYTF.

This clone was picked up a small number of times. The chain recombines TRBV4-1 with TRBJ2-7; possible D gene TRBD2, 5 bases. The germline CDR1 and CDR2 sequences are MGHRA and YSYEKL. The CDR3 covers 14 residues. V was trimmed by 6 bases and J by 5 bases, leaving 17 bases between them. CDR3 bases: TGCGCCAGCAGGGCCAACGGGATTAACAACGAGCAGTACTTC. This sequence encodes CASRANGINNEQYF.

The rearrangement links TRBV9 to TRBJ2-5, with 11 nucleotides matching TRBD2. The CDR3 runs 16 residues. V was clipped by 4 bases and J by 5 bases; unmatched bases: 10. The germline V gene has CDR1 SGDLS and CDR2 YYNGEE. For the CDR3, the DNA is TGTGCCAGCAGCTCCCGAGCTAGCGGGGGGTTGGAGACCCAGTACTTC. Protein product: CASSSRASGGLETQYF.

The chain has TRBV5-1 and TRBJ1-4; no firm D call. This CDR3 contains 14 residues. Per germline, CDR1 SGHRS and CDR2 YFSETQ. V was cut by 6 bases and J by 0 bases, with 9 bases left in between. CDR3 protein: CASMAGPTNEKLFF. The CDR3 nucleotides read TGCGCCAGCATGGCGGGTCCAACTAATGAAAAACTGTTTTTT.

The chain uses TRBV6-5 and TRBJ1-2; the D gene is possibly TRBD1 (5 bases). Germline V CDR1 and CDR2: MNHEY, SVGAGI. The V end was cut by 10 bases, the J end by 6 bases, with 21 bases between. This CDR3 region has 14 residues. CDR3: CATAGSGESDGYTF. CDR3 DNA sequence: TGTGCCACGGCTGGTTCGGGGGAATCTGATGGCTACACCTTC.

CDR3 nucleotides: TGTGCCAGCAGTGAGTGGAGGGGAGACCACGAGCAGTACTTC. It translates to CASSEWRGDHEQYF. The gene calls are TRBV6-1 and TRBJ2-7; a possible D gene is TRBD2 (6 bases). CDR3 length: 14 residues. Germline CDR1 is MNHNS and CDR2 is SASEGT. Trimming stripped 3 bases from V and 5 bases from J, with 14 bases between.

V and J are TRBV18 and TRBJ1-1; D might be TRBD1 (5 bases). Germline-derived CDR1 and CDR2 are KGHSH and LQKENI. The V end lost 4 bases, the J end lost 4 bases, and 10 bases lay between the germline ends. The length of the CDR3 is 13 residues. CDR3 sequence (DNA): TGTGCCAGCTCACGTAGCGGGGGCACTGAAGCTTTCTTT. Its protein product is CASSRSGGTEAFF.

A single count supports this clone. The chain combines TRBV7-9 with TRBJ1-1; maybe TRBD1 (5 bases). The CDR3 runs 12 residues. Trimming removed 2 bases from V and 8 bases from J, with 9 bases in between. Germline V gene sequence: CDR1 SEHNR, CDR2 FQNEAQ (reference sequence). The CDR3 nucleotides read TGTGCCAGCAGCTTAATTCGGGGGGAAGCTTTCTTT. This sequence encodes CASSLIRGEAFF.

The CDR3 sequence is CALIRTGNTGELFF. In DNA form, the CDR3 reads TGTGCCTTGATCCGGACAGGGAACACCGGGGAGCTGTTTTTT. V and J are TRBV30 and TRBJ2-2; 7 bases fit TRBD1. This CDR3 has 14 residues. Germline V gene lookup returns CDR1 GTSNPN and CDR2 SVGIG (reference sequence). V dropped 7 bases and J dropped 1; count of bases not matched to a gene: 6.

This clone was seen a single time. V and J are TRBV11-1 and TRBJ2-5, with 9 bases aligning to TRBD2. Germline V gene lookup returns CDR1 SGHAT and CDR2 FQDESV (reference sequence). The CDR3 has 15 residues. Unmatched junction bases numbered 7, after V lost 3 bases and J lost 5 bases. The CDR3 sequence is CASSFTAGGRETQYF. The DNA for the CDR3 is TGTGCCAGCAGCTTTACTGCGGGGGGGCGGGAGACCCAGTACTTC. Variable domain in full (rest from reference TRBV11-1 and TRBJ2-5): EAEVAQSPRYKITEKSQAVAFWCDPISGHATLYWYRQILGQGPELLVQFQDESVVDDSQLPKDRFSAERLKGVDSTLKIQPAELGDSAMYLCASSFTAGGRETQYFGPGTRLLVL.

This rearrangement joins TRBV6-1 to TRBJ1-1; D not resolved. CDR3 length: 13 amino acids. The V end was cut by 7 bases, the J end by 3 bases, with 12 bases between. From germline, CDR1 is MNHNS and CDR2 SASEGT. This CDR3 is CASTRGGYTEAFF. In nucleotides, the CDR3 is TGTGCCAGCACGCGGGGAGGGTACACTGAAGCTTTCTTT.

This clone came up a few times. The chain combines TRBV5-1 with TRBJ1-1; no firm D call. Trimming cost V 0 bases and J 9 bases, with 12 bases left between them. This CDR3 has 13 residues. In germline, CDR1 is SGHRS, CDR2 YFSETQ. Written as DNA, the CDR3 is TGCGCCAGCAGCTTGGTTGGCCTGTCAAAAGCTTTCTTT. Amino acids: CASSLVGLSKAFF.

The chain couples TRBV5-1 to TRBJ2-1, with a possible D match to TRBD2 (6 bases). The CDR3 extends over 13 amino acids. Looked up from germline, CDR1 is SGHRS and CDR2 is YFSETQ. Trimming removed 5 bases from V and 8 bases from J, with 14 bases in between. The CDR3: CASRSGSGDEQFF. The CDR3 coding sequence is TGCGCCAGCAGATCTGGATCGGGGGATGAGCAGTTCTTC.

The chain links TRBV5-1 to TRBJ2-3, with TRBD2 matching 9 bases. CDR3 length: 16 residues. From germline, CDR1 is SGHRS and CDR2 YFSETQ. The V gene end was trimmed by 5 bases and the J gene end by 4 bases; junction bases not matched to a gene: 11. In nucleotides, the CDR3 is TGCGCCAGCAGTCCCCCTGGCGGGGGGGCACCAGATACGCAGTATTTT. The encoded protein is CASSPPGGGAPDTQYF.

This clone was seen just once. The chain combines TRBV6-5 with TRBJ1-1; D unresolved. CDR3 length: 13 amino acids. Germline V gives CDR1 MNHEY, CDR2 SVGAGI. V dropped 2 bases and J dropped 0 bases, with 4 bases sitting between them. CDR3 DNA: TGTGCCAGCAGTTACCGGGTGAACACTGAAGCTTTCTTT. Translating gives CASSYRVNTEAFF.

The chain employs TRBV4-1 and TRBJ1-3; 7 nucleotides line up with TRBD1. The CDR3 loop spans 18 amino acids. From germline, CDR1 is MGHRA and CDR2 YSYEKL. Losses at the gene ends were 1 base for V and 2 bases for J; bases not matched to a gene: 11. The CDR3 here is CASSQAQGQHYTGNTIYF. CDR3 nucleotide sequence: TGCGCCAGCAGCCAAGCGCAGGGACAGCACTACACTGGAAACACCATATATTTT.